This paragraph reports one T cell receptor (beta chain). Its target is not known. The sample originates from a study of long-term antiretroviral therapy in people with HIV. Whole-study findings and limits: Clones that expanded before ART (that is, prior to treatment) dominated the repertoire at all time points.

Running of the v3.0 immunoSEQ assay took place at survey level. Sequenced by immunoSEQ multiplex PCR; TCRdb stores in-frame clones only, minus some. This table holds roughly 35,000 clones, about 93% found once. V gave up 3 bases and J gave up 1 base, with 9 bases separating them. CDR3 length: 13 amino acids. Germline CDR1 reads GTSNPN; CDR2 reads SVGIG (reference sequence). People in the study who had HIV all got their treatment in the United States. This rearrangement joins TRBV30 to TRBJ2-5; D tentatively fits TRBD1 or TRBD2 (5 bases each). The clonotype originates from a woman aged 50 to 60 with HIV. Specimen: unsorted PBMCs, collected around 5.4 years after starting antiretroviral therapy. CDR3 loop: CAWSGAFQETQYF. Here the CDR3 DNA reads TGTGCCTGGAGCGGGGCATTCCAAGAGACCCAGTACTTC.